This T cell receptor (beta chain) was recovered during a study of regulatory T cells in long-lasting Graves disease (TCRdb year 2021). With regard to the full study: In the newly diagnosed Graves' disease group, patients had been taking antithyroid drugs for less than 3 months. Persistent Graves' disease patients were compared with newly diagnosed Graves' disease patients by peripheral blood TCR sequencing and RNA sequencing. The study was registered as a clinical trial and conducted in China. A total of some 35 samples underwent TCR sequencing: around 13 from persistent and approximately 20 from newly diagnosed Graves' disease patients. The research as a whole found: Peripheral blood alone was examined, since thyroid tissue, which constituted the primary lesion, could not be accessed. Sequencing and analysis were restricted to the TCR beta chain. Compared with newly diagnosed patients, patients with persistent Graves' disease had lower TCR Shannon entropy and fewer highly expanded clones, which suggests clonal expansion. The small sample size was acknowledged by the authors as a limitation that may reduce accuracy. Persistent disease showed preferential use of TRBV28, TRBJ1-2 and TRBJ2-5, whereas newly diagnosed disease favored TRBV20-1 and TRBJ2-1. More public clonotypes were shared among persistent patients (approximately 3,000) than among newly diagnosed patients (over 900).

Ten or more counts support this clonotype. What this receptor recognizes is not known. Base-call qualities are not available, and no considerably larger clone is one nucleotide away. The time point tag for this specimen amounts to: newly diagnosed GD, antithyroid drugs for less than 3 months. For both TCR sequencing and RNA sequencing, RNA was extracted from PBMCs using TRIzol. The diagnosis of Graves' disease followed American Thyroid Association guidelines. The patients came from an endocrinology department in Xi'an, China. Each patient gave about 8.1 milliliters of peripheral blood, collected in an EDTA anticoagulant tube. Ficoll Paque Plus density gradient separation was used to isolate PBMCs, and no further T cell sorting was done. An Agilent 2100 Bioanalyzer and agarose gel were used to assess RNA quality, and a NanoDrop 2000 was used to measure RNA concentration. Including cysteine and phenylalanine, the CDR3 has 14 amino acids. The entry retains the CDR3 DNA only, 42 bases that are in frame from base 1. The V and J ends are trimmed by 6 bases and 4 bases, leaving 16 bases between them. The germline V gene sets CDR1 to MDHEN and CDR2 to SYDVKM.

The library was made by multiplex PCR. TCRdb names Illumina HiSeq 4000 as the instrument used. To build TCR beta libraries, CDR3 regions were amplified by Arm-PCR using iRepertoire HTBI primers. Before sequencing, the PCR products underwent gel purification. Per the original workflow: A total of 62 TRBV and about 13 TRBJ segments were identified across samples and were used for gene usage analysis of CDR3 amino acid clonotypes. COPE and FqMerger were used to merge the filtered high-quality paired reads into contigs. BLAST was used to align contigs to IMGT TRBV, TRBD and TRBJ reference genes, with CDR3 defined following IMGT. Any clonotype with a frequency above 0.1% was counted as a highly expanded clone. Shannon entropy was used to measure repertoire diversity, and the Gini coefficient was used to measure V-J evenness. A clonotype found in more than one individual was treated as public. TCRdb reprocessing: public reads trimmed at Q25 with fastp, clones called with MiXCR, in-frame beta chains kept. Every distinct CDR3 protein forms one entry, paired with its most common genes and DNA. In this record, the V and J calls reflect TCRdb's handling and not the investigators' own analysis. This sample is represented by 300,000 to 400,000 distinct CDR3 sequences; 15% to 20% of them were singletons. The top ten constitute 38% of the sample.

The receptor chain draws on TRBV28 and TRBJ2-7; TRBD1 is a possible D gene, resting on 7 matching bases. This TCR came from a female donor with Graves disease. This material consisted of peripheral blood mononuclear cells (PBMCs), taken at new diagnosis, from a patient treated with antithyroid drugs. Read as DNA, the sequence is TGTGCCAGCAGGCGAGGCAGGGGGGTTTACGAGCAGTACTTC. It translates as CASRRGRGVYEQYF.